This TCR beta chain was profiled in a study of T cells in Graves' hyperthyroidism and ophthalmopathy. Study conclusions and caveats: Ophthalmopathy, which appeared later, was predicted by the model a median about 6 months before onset.

As to this clonotype: Its antigen is not known.

Disease lasting under 3 months, a NOSPECS grade of at least 4, and a Clinical Activity Score of at least 3 were features of the ophthalmopathy patients. The CDR3 sequence is 19 residues long. Germline assignment: CDR1 SGHKS and CDR2 YYEKEE (reference sequence). V was pared by 1 base and J by 0 bases, with 11 bases of the junction left unmatched. Amplified regions were TCR beta CDR3 sequences from RNA transcripts. An initial round of RT-PCR targeting the TCR CDR3 relied on the HTBI primer set. TCRdb re-called the multiplex PCR reads through MiXCR, storing one row per CDR3 protein. The sample yields hundreds of thousands of distinct CDR3 sequences, about 20% seen once.

The sequenced material came from blood. The origin of this receptor is a woman in her 70s with Graves' ophthalmopathy. This chain connects TRBV5-5 to TRBJ2-1, with TRBD2 identical over 9 bases. The CDR3 coding sequence is TGTGCCAGCAGCTTGTCGGGTAGCGGGAGTTGGAGCTCCTACAATGAGCAGTTCTTC. It specifies CASSLSGSGSWSSYNEQFF.